Listed here are 11 T cell receptor beta chains from one sample, sequenced in a study of T-cell memory formation after mild COVID-19. Via MiXCR, TCRdb re-called the 5' RACE reads, giving one row per CDR3 protein. The data show about 440,000 distinct CDR3 sequences, around 20% seen once. Sequenced sample: PBMCs or a T cell subset sorted from them (not recorded which). The receptors shown here come from an adult woman who had mild COVID-19 (a few samples of this study predate the infection). Cell type and time point are not known.

This clonotype has a handful of counts. This chain links TRBV6-6 with TRBJ2-1; D unresolved. The V end was cut by 3 bases, the J end by 0 bases, with 9 bases between. The CDR3 is 15 amino acids. CDR1 and CDR2 (germline): MNHNY, SVGAGI (reference sequence). The CDR3 bases are TGTGCCAGCAGTTATGAATTGAGCTCCTACAATGAGCAGTTCTTC. This sequence encodes CASSYELSSYNEQFF.

This clonotype came up a few times. V is TRBV15 and J is TRBJ1-1, with D hard to call. CDR1 and CDR2 (germline): LNHNV, YYDKDF (reference sequence). This CDR3 is 14 amino acids long. Trimming removed 1 base at V and 5 bases at J, with 11 bases between. In DNA form, the CDR3 reads TGTGCCACCAGCAGAGCATGGGGTCGGACTGAAGCTTTCTTT. Translated: CATSRAWGRTEAFF.

The rearrangement links TRBV7-6 to TRBJ2-1; 7 bases line up with TRBD1. Germline values: CDR1 SGHVS, CDR2 FNYEAQ. V gave up 1 base and J gave up 5 bases; unmatched junction bases: 2. CDR3 size: 14 residues. The CDR3 DNA follows: TGTGCCAGCAGCTTAGACAGGGGCCACAATGAGCAGTTCTTC. Translated, it gives CASSLDRGHNEQFF.

This clonotype was detected only a few times. The rearrangement links TRBV14 to TRBJ2-5; D is uncertain. CDR3 length: 18 amino acids. V was pared by 3 bases and J by 4 bases, with 24 bases between. CDR1 is SGHDN, CDR2 FVKESK, per germline. CDR3 in DNA: TGTGCCAGCAGCCAGGGCTGGGTCACAGCAAGATTTGGAGAGACCCAGTACTTC. It encodes CASSQGWVTARFGETQYF. Looking up the rest from reference TRBV14 and TRBJ2-5 gives the full variable domain: EAGVTQFPSHSVIEKGQTVTLRCDPISGHDNLYWYRRVMGKEIKFLLHFVKESKQDESGMPNNRFLAERTGGTYSTLKVQPAELEDSGVYFCASSQGWVTARFGETQYFGPGTRLLVL.

The chain joins TRBV6-1 to TRBJ2-7; D call uncertain. This CDR3 is 14 amino acids long. Germline lookup yields CDR1 MNHNS and CDR2 SASEGT. V lost 7 bases and J 2 bases, leaving 15 bases between the germline ends. The CDR3 region is CASTMGPSAYEQYF. Written as DNA, the CDR3 is TGTGCCAGCACCATGGGCCCGAGCGCCTACGAGCAGTACTTC.

There are a few counts of this clonotype. The V gene is TRBV29-1, the J gene TRBJ2-1; 7 nucleotides agree with TRBD2. With V trimmed by 8 bases and J by 8 bases, 9 bases remained unmatched. Germline CDR1 SQVTM, CDR2 ANQGSEA. The CDR3 covers 12 residues. CDR3 DNA: TGCAGCATAGGCGGGAGTGAGGATGAGCAGTTCTTC. Translating gives CSIGGSEDEQFF.

The rearrangement joins TRBV7-2 to TRBJ1-5; D is ambiguous. The CDR3 length is 14 residues. V lost 3 bases, J lost 3 bases, and 9 bases lay in between. From germline, CDR1 is SGHTA and CDR2 FQGNSA. Written as DNA, the CDR3 is TGTGCCAGCAGCTTCGAAAGGCCCAATCAGCCCCAGCATTTT. It translates to CASSFERPNQPQHF.

This clonotype occurred a few times. The chain joins TRBV12-3 or TRBV12-4 to TRBJ2-5; D uncertain. The length of the CDR3 is 14 residues. The V end lost 6 bases, the J end lost 1 base, and 12 bases lay between the germline ends. CDR3 amino acids: CASRTPGPQETQYF. As DNA, the CDR3 is TGTGCCAGCAGGACACCGGGCCCCCAAGAGACCCAGTACTTC.

The rearrangement uses TRBV7-9 and TRBJ1-2; D unclear. CDR1 and CDR2 from the germline V gene are SEHNR and FQNEAQ (reference sequence). Trimming pared 3 bases from V and 4 bases from J, leaving 12 bases between. The CDR3 is 14 amino acids. CDR3 amino acids: CASSLEGGGYGYTF. The CDR3 bases are TGTGCCAGCAGCTTGGAGGGCGGCGGCTATGGCTACACCTTC.

The V and J genes are TRBV7-3 and TRBJ2-3, with D perhaps TRBD2 (6 bases). Trimming cost V 7 bases and J 6 bases, with 14 bases left between them. Per germline, CDR1 SGHTA and CDR2 FQGTGA. The CDR3 is 13 amino acids. In nucleotides, the CDR3 is TGTGCCAGCAACACTGGAGGGGCGGATACGCAGTATTTT. This codes for CASNTGGADTQYF. The whole variable domain, remainder taken from reference TRBV7-3 and TRBJ2-3, is GAGVSQTPSNKVTEKGKYVELRCDPISGHTALYWYRQSLGQGPEFLIYFQGTGAADDSGLPNDRFFAVRPEGSVSTLKIQRTERGDSAVYLCASNTGGADTQYFGPGTRLTVL.

The rearrangement links TRBV6-6 to TRBJ2-3; TRBD1 might be the D (5 bases). The CDR3 has 14 residues. V lost 7 bases and J 0 bases, leaving 11 bases between the germline ends. The V gene's germline CDR1 is MNHNY and CDR2 SVGAGI (reference sequence). CDR3 region: CASTDRQSTDTQYF. Written as DNA, the CDR3 is TGTGCCAGCACTGACCGACAGAGCACAGATACGCAGTATTTT.